This T cell receptor (beta chain) was sequenced for a study of T-cell memory formation after mild COVID-19. On the study more broadly: TCR clusters were largely donor specific.

Points from the study as a whole: Pre-infection memory already had some responding clones, implying cross-reactive memory joined. Shrinking CD4+ clones resided mostly in CM and EM, and CD8+ ones in EMRA.

There are a few counts of this clonotype. Antigen specificity is unknown. The 5'RACE method, run with constant-segment primers, produced TCR alpha and TCR beta cDNA libraries (carrying sample barcodes and UMIs). TCRdb processed the 5' RACE reads anew with MiXCR; each CDR3 protein has one entry. The sample records more than 300,000 distinct CDR3 sequences, about 13% being singletons. Germline CDR1 reads SQVTM; CDR2 reads ANQGSEA. The CDR3 runs to 13 residues. V lost 4 bases to trimming and J lost 6 bases, with 12 bases between them. The sample was PBMCs or a T cell subset sorted from them (not recorded which). The sequence was obtained from a young man who had mild COVID-19 (a few samples of this study predate the infection). Cell type and time point are not known. V is TRBV29-1 and J is TRBJ1-4; D is unresolved. The CDR3 is CSVAAGGDEKLFF. CDR3 in DNA: TGCAGCGTTGCGGCGGGAGGCGATGAAAAACTGTTTTTT.